Presented here are 10 T cell receptor beta chains from one specimen sequenced in a study of blood T cells in healthy people across ages. Through a sample-barcoded 5' primer and a J-beta primer mix, a second PCR was run for about 6 to 11 cycles. One entry per CDR3 protein results from TCRdb running MiXCR on the 5' RACE reads. The sample records some 1.8 million distinct CDR3 sequences, about two fifths being singletons. The sequencing sample was made of blood. The receptors shown here come from a human donor in good health.

The J gene is TRBJ2-1, the V gene TRBV20-1; 15 nucleotides align to TRBD2. The J call may be mistaken, given a closer DNA end match to TRBJ2-7. The CDR3 has 16 amino acids. Germline V gene sequence: CDR1 DFQATT, CDR2 SNEGSKA (reference sequence). CDR3 in DNA: TGCAGTGCCACCGGGACTAGCGGGGGGTTCTACAATGAGCAGTACTTC. Translation gives CSATGTSGGFYNEQYF.

J is TRBJ2-1 and V is TRBV20-1; 7 bases are a match to TRBD1. Germline V gives CDR1 DFQATT, CDR2 SNEGSKA (reference sequence). After removal of 1 base from V and 5 bases from J, the junction contained 5 bases not matched to a gene. The CDR3 covers 14 residues. DNA of the CDR3: TGCAGTGCTAGAGTAGGCAGGGGGAACAATGAGCAGTTCTTC. This encodes CSARVGRGNNEQFF.

This clonotype was seen only a few times. This chain joins TRBV20-1 and TRBJ1-5; D is perhaps TRBD1 (6 bases). CDR3 size: 13 residues. Trimming stripped 0 bases from V and 6 bases from J, with 9 bases between. Germline lookup yields CDR1 DFQATT and CDR2 SNEGSKA (reference sequence). CDR3 nucleotide sequence: TGCAGTGCTAGAGATGGGGGGGCTCAGCCCCAGCATTTT. It is translated as CSARDGGAQPQHF.

This clonotype was counted a few times. The rearrangement joins TRBV10-2 to TRBJ2-5; 13 bases map to TRBD2. Gene TRBJ2-7 matches the end of the DNA better, so the J call may be wrong. The V gene's germline CDR1 is WSHSY and CDR2 SAAADI. This CDR3 has 15 residues. CDR3 in amino acids: CASRRTSGGAYEQYF. CDR3 coding DNA: TGCGCCAGCAGACGCACTAGCGGGGGGGCCTACGAGCAGTACTTC.

The chain combines TRBV2 with TRBJ2-4; the match to TRBD1 covers 10 bases. Per germline, CDR1 SNHLY and CDR2 FYNNEI. V dropped 5 bases and J dropped 13; count of bases not matched to a gene: 14. This CDR3 spans 15 amino acids. Here the CDR3 reads CASSTHRDRGVGQYF. DNA for the CDR3: TGTGCCAGCAGTACACACCGGGACAGGGGCGTCGGACAGTACTTC.

This clonotype was recorded many times. The rearrangement joins TRBV24-1 to TRBJ2-1; D is unresolved. The CDR3 runs 16 residues. CDR1 is KGHDR and CDR2 is SFDVKD in the germline V gene. V was shortened by 0 bases and J by 0 bases, with 8 bases between the two germline ends. The CDR3 DNA is TGTGCCACCAGTGATTTGCCGGCCCGCTCCTACAATGAGCAGTTCTTC. Residues: CATSDLPARSYNEQFF.

This rearrangement joins TRBV21-1 to TRBJ2-1; the table's D call, TRBD1, has no DNA check behind it. The J call may be mistaken, given a closer DNA end match to TRBJ2-7. TRBV21-1 is shown as a pseudogene. CDR3 length equals 17 residues. The CDR3 here is CASSNEPRGCSYNEQYF. For the CDR3, the DNA is TGTGCCAGCAGCAATGAACCCAGGGGGTGCTCCTACAATGAGCAGTACTTC.

This clonotype was seen a few times. The chain has TRBV20-1 and TRBJ2-1; D possibly corresponds to TRBD1 (6 bases). The germline CDR1 and CDR2 sequences are DFQATT and SNEGSKA (reference sequence). The length of the CDR3 is 16 residues. V was cut by 1 base and J by 2 bases, with 15 bases left in between. CDR3 nucleotide sequence: TGCAGTGCTAGAGCTGGGGCAGGGGAGACCTACAATGAGCAGTTCTTC. This encodes CSARAGAGETYNEQFF.

J is TRBJ2-7 and V is TRBV9; 9 nucleotides match TRBD2. Germline V gene lookup returns CDR1 SGDLS and CDR2 YYNGEE. Germline trimming cut 0 bases from V and 7 bases from J; bases unmatched to any gene: 14. The CDR3 loop spans 17 amino acids. DNA for the CDR3: TGTGCCAGCAGCGTAGAGGCTAGCGGGGCCAACTACAATGAGCAGTACTTC. Residues: CASSVEASGANYNEQYF. Full variable domain (rest looked up from reference TRBV9 and TRBJ2-7): DSGVTQTPKHLITATGQRVTLRCSPRSGDLSVYWYQQSLDQGLQFLIQYYNGEERAKGNILERFSAQQFPDLHSELNLSSLELGDSALYFCASSVEASGANYNEQYFGPGTRLTVT.

J is TRBJ2-1 and V is TRBV5-1; possible D gene TRBD2, 6 bases. The CDR3 runs 16 residues. Trimming removed 0 bases from V and 2 bases from J, with 12 bases in between. Germline lookup yields CDR1 SGHRS and CDR2 YFSETQ. The CDR3 coding sequence is TGCGCCAGCAGCTTGGCCGGGTGGGGGGCCTACAATGAGCAGTTCTTC. Residues: CASSLAGWGAYNEQFF.